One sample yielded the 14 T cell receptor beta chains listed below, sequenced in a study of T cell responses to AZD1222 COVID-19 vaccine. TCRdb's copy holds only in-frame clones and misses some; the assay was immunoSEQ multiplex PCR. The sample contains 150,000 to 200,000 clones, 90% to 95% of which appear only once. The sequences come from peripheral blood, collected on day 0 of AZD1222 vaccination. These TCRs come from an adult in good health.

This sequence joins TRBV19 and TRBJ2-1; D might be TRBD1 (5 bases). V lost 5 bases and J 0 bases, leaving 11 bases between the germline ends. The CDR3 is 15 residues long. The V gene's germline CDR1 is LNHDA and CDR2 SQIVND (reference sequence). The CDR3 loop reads CASSVGQNSYNEQFF. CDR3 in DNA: TGTGCCAGTAGTGTCGGACAAAACTCCTACAATGAGCAGTTCTTC.

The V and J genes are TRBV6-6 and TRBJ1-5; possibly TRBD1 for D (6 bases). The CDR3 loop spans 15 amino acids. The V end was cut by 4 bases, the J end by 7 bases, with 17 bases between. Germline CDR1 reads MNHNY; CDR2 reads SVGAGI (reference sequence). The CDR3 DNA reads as TGTGCCAGCAGTTCCCAGGACAGCCGCGGGCAGCCCCAGCATTTT. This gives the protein CASSSQDSRGQPQHF.

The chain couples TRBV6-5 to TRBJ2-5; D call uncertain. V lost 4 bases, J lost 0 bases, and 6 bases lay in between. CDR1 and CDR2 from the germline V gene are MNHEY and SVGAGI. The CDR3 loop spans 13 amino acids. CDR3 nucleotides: TGTGCCAGCAGTTTTCAGTACCAAGAGACCCAGTACTTC. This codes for CASSFQYQETQYF.

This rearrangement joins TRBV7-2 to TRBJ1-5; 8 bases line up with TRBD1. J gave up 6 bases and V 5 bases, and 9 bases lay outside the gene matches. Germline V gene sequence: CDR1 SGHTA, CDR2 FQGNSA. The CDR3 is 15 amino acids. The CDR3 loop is CASSPDRAVGQPQHF. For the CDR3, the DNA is TGTGCCAGCAGCCCGGACAGGGCGGTCGGTCAGCCCCAGCATTTT.

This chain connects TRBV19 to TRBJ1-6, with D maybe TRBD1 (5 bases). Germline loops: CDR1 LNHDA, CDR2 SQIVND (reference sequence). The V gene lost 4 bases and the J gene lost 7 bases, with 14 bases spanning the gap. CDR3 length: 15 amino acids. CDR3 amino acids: CASSSTGLINSPLHF. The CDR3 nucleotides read TGTGCCAGTAGTAGTACGGGACTGATCAATTCACCCCTCCACTTT.

The CDR3 region is CATSALAGGSYNEQFF. The CDR3 DNA follows: TGTGCCACCTCTGCCTTAGCGGGGGGTTCCTACAATGAGCAGTTCTTC. The genes are TRBV24-1 and TRBJ2-1; 10 bases are shared with TRBD2. The germline V gene encodes CDR1 KGHDR and CDR2 SFDVKD. This CDR3 has 16 amino acids. V lost 9 bases to trimming and J lost 1 base; unmatched junction nucleotides: 8.

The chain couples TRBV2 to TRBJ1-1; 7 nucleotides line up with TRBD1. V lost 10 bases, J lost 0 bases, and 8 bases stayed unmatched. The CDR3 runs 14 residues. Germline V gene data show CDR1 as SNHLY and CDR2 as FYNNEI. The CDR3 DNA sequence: TGTGCCAAGGAGAGACAGGGAATGAACACTGAAGCTTTCTTT. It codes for CAKERQGMNTEAFF.

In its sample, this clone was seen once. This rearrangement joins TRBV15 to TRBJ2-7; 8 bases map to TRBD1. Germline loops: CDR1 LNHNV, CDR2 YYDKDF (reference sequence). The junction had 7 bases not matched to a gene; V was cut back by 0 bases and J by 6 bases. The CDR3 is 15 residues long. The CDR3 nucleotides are TGTGCCACCAGCAGAGACCCGACAGGGGTGTTCGAGCAGTACTTC. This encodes CATSRDPTGVFEQYF.

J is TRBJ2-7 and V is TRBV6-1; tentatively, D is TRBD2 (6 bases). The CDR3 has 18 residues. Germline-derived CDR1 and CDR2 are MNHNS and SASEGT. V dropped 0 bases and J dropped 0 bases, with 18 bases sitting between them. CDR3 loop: CASSEAVVRREISYEQYF. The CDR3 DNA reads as TGTGCCAGCAGTGAAGCTGTAGTAAGGCGGGAAATCTCCTACGAGCAGTACTTC.

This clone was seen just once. CDR3 region: CASSLDLGFANTGELFF. In nucleotides, the CDR3 is TGCGCCAGCAGCTTGGACCTAGGGTTCGCGAACACCGGGGAGCTGTTTTTT. The chain links TRBV5-1 to TRBJ2-2; D gene unclear. CDR3 size: 17 residues. Trimming took off 0 bases at V and 0 bases at J, with 12 bases between the two ends. Germline CDR1 is SGHRS and CDR2 is YFSETQ.

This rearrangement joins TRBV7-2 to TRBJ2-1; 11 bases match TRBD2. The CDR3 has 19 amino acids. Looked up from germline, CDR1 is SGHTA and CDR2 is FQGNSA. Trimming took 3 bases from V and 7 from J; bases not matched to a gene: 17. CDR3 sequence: CASSFGWASGRPGLNEQFF. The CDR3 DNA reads TGTGCCAGCAGCTTCGGGTGGGCTAGCGGGAGGCCGGGGTTGAATGAGCAGTTCTTC.

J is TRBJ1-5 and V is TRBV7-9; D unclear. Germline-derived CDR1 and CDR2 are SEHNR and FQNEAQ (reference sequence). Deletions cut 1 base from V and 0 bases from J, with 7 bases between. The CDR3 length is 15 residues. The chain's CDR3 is CASSLGADSNQPQHF. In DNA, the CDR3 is TGTGCCAGCAGCTTAGGGGCAGATAGCAATCAGCCCCAGCATTTT.

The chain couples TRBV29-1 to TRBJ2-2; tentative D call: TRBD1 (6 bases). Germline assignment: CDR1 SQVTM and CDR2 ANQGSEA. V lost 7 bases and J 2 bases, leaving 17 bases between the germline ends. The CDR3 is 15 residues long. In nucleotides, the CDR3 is TGCAGCGCCAAACAGGGTCTTGCAAACACCGGGGAGCTGTTTTTT. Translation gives CSAKQGLANTGELFF.

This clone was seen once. The CDR3 region is CASSPQYNYGYTF. Here the CDR3 DNA reads TGCGCCAGCAGTCCACAGTACAACTATGGCTACACCTTC. J is TRBJ1-2 and V is TRBV23-1, with D unclear. TRBV23-1 has ORF status, its function being uncertain. This CDR3 is built from 13 residues. V was pared by 4 bases and J by 2 bases, with 8 bases between.